The 20 T cell receptor beta chains below all came from one sample that was sequenced in a study of vaccination and CD4 T cells after COVID-19. This sample's treatment: roughly ten-day PBMC culture with coronavirus spike peptide pools or control peptides (ViraFEST assay). The Oncomine TCR Beta short-read assay was applied to DNA of cultured CD4+ T cells. MiXCR, run by TCRdb on the PCR reads, gives a single entry per CDR3 protein. The sample contains about 13,000 distinct CDR3 sequences, under 45% of which appear only once. The antigens for these receptors are not known. The sample comprised CD4+ T cells from blood, cultured in vitro. The receptors originated from a human donor who had recovered from COVID-19.

The rearrangement joins TRBV4-1 to TRBJ1-6; D might be TRBD1 (5 bases). CDR1 MGHRA and CDR2 YSYEKL come from the germline V gene. With 0 bases removed from V and 7 bases from J, the gap between germline ends came to 16 bases. This CDR3 is 17 amino acids long. For the CDR3, the DNA is TGCGCCAGCAGCCAAGATCCCCGGGCCAGGGAAAATTCACCCCTCCACTTT. Its protein product is CASSQDPRARENSPLHF.

The chain joins TRBV6-1 to TRBJ2-3, with D hard to call. V lost 5 bases and J lost 2, with 8 bases in between. This CDR3 comprises 13 residues. Per germline, CDR1 MNHNS and CDR2 SASEGT. DNA for the CDR3: TGTGCCAGCAGTAAGGGTGACACAGATACGCAGTATTTT. This gives the protein CASSKGDTDTQYF.

The chain links TRBV28 to TRBJ2-5; D is unclear. CDR3 length: 14 amino acids. V lost 0 bases, J lost 6 bases, and 11 bases lay in between. Germline V gene sequence: CDR1 MDHEN, CDR2 SYDVKM. CDR3 protein: CASSLWDRGKTQYF. For the CDR3, the DNA is TGTGCCAGCAGTTTATGGGACCGCGGAAAGACCCAGTACTTC.

The rearrangement links TRBV10-2 to TRBJ2-7, with D unclear. The germline gives CDR1 WSHSY, CDR2 SAAADI. CDR3 length equals 12 residues. The V end lost 1 base, the J end lost 5 bases, and 6 bases lay between the germline ends. CDR3 nucleotide sequence: TGCGCCAGCAGTGAGTTGGGAAACGAGCAGTACTTC. Protein sequence: CASSELGNEQYF.

This clonotype was detected only a few times. The rearrangement joins TRBV27 to TRBJ1-6; 9 bases map to TRBD1. CDR3 length equals 15 residues. Trimming at V came to 6 bases and at J to 10 bases, leaving 10 bases not matched to a gene. Germline V lookup: CDR1 MNHEY, CDR2 SMNVEV (reference sequence). The CDR3 nucleotides are TGTGCCAGCAGGCGCGGACAGGGGAGCAACTCACCCCTCCACTTT. Its protein is CASRRGQGSNSPLHF.

The chain employs TRBV5-1 and TRBJ2-2; D is tentatively TRBD1 or TRBD2 (5 bases each). From germline, CDR1 is SGHRS and CDR2 YFSETQ. Trimming cost V 4 bases and J 1 base, with 11 bases left between them. The CDR3 has 15 residues. The CDR3 DNA reads TGCGCCAGCAGCCGGGACCAGGTGAACACCGGGGAGCTGTTTTTT. Residues: CASSRDQVNTGELFF.

V usage is TRBV20-1 and J usage is TRBJ2-7; 10 nucleotides match TRBD2. Losses at the gene ends were 4 bases for V and 7 bases for J; bases not matched to a gene: 10. Germline assignment: CDR1 DFQATT and CDR2 SNEGSKA (reference sequence). This CDR3 is built from 14 residues. The CDR3 spells CSATGPLLAGEQYF. The CDR3 DNA sequence: TGCAGTGCTACGGGACCTTTACTAGCGGGAGAGCAGTACTTC.

The CDR3 loop reads CASSLSGQYSNQPQHF. DNA of the CDR3: TGTGCCAGCTCACTCAGTGGACAGTACAGCAATCAGCCCCAGCATTTT. The gene calls are TRBV18 and TRBJ1-5; TRBD1 might be the D (6 bases). There are 16 residues in the CDR3. The ends were cut back, 4 bases at V and 1 base at J, with 14 bases in the middle. Germline loops: CDR1 KGHSH, CDR2 LQKENI.

This clonotype was counted a few times. CDR3 sequence reads: CASSRAGFETQYF. The CDR3 DNA sequence: TGTGCCAGCAGTAGGGCAGGGTTCGAGACCCAGTACTTC. The V and J genes are TRBV12-3 or TRBV12-4 and TRBJ2-5; D is possibly TRBD1 (5 bases). V was cut by 5 bases and J by 5 bases, with 12 bases left in between. This CDR3 region has 13 residues.

V is TRBV6-1 and J is TRBJ2-5; D not certain. Trimming cost V 1 base and J 5 bases, with 8 bases left between them. The germline CDR1 and CDR2 sequences are MNHNS and SASEGT. This CDR3 has 13 amino acids. CDR3 loop: CASSEGVRETQYF. CDR3 bases: TGTGCCAGCAGTGAAGGTGTGCGCGAGACCCAGTACTTC.

The rearrangement links TRBV6-1 to TRBJ2-7, with 8 positions matching TRBD1. The CDR3 loop spans 15 amino acids. Trimming took 8 bases from V and 4 from J; bases not matched to a gene: 13. CDR1 and CDR2 (germline): MNHNS, SASEGT. The CDR3 coding sequence is TGTGCCAGCTCAATCTCCGGGACAGGAGCTTACGAGCAGTACTTC. Translation: CASSISGTGAYEQYF.

This clonotype showed up just a few times. The gene calls are TRBV7-9 and TRBJ2-2, with D maybe TRBD2 (6 bases). The CDR3 runs to 15 residues. Trimming left V 0 bases short and J 1 base short, with 6 bases between. Germline V lookup: CDR1 SEHNR, CDR2 FQNEAQ (reference sequence). CDR3 region: CASSLAGGNTGELFF. In DNA, the CDR3 is TGTGCCAGCAGCTTAGCGGGAGGGAACACCGGGGAGCTGTTTTTT.

Regarding this clonotype: A junction end diverges from the germline sequence, so it may reflect a read error. The V gene is TRBV6-1, the J gene TRBJ2-7, with 7 bases lining up with TRBD2. This CDR3 spans 15 amino acids. Germline values: CDR1 MNHNS, CDR2 SASEGT. In nucleotides, the CDR3 is TGTGCCAGCAGCTCCCAGTGGCGGCGGGAGTACGGGCAGTACTTC. Translated, it gives CASSSQWRREYGQYF.

This clonotype was seen only a few times. The CDR3 DNA sequence: TGTGCCAGCAGCTTAGGCGGACACTACGAGCAGTACTTC. This codes for CASSLGGHYEQYF. The V gene is TRBV7-2, the J gene TRBJ2-7; D perhaps matches TRBD1 (5 bases). The germline V gene has CDR1 SGHTA and CDR2 FQGNSA. This CDR3 has 13 residues. The V and J ends lost 1 base and 3 bases respectively, with 7 bases between them.

The chain is built from TRBV2 and TRBJ2-2; D gene unclear. Trimming took off 4 bases at V and 4 bases at J, with 10 bases between the two ends. This CDR3 contains 14 residues. Looked up from germline, CDR1 is SNHLY and CDR2 is FYNNEI. CDR3 sequence: CASSAGSSTGELFF. The CDR3 bases are TGTGCCAGCAGTGCTGGGTCGAGCACCGGGGAGCTGTTTTTT.

In this sample, this clonotype turned up a few times. The J gene is TRBJ1-4, the V gene TRBV7-2; TRBD1 agrees at 8 bases. This CDR3 spans 15 amino acids. With V trimmed by 4 bases and J by 2 bases, 3 bases remained unmatched. CDR1 SGHTA and CDR2 FQGNSA come from the germline V gene. CDR3 bases: TGTGCCAGCAGCTCGGACAGGGCTACTAATGAAAAACTGTTTTTT. It codes for CASSSDRATNEKLFF.

In this sample, this clonotype turned up a few times. V is TRBV28 and J is TRBJ2-5, with 10 bases aligning to TRBD2. Germline-derived CDR1 and CDR2 are MDHEN and SYDVKM. This CDR3 comprises 17 residues. Trimming took 4 bases from V and 2 from J; bases not matched to a gene: 10. The CDR3 region is CASSSLFERGGQETQYF. CDR3 sequence (DNA): TGTGCCAGCAGTTCCCTTTTTGAGCGGGGGGGTCAAGAGACCCAGTACTTC.

There are a few counts of this clonotype. The chain combines TRBV11-2 with TRBJ2-3; 8 bases are shared with TRBD2. The CDR3 loop spans 16 amino acids. Germline V lookup: CDR1 SGHAT, CDR2 FQNNGV. The ends lost 5 bases at V and 5 bases at J; junction bases unmatched: 12. As DNA, the CDR3 is TGTGCCAGCAGCCCTCTCCTCGGCGGGAGGATAGATACGCAGTATTTT. This translates into CASSPLLGGRIDTQYF.

The chain links TRBV6-5 to TRBJ1-6; D remains unclear. The CDR3 is 17 amino acids. Between the trimmed V and J ends, which lost 0 bases and 6 bases, there was a span of 15 bases. Germline CDR1 is MNHEY and CDR2 is SVGAGI. In DNA form, the CDR3 reads TGTGCCAGCAGTTACTCGAAGGACTTACGTATTAATTCACCCCTCCACTTT. This codes for CASSYSKDLRINSPLHF.

The chain combines TRBV15 with TRBJ1-2; D ambiguous. Trimming removed 4 bases from V and 1 base from J, with 4 bases in between. The germline CDR1 and CDR2 sequences are LNHNV and YYDKDF (reference sequence). CDR3 length: 12 residues. The CDR3 DNA is TGTGCCACCAGCACCAGTAACTATGGCTACACCTTC. Translating gives CATSTSNYGYTF.